This T cell receptor beta chain was found in a study of T cells in women clearing cervical HPV infection. Study background: Case blood was drawn when the lesion was first found; control blood after infection became undetectable. Overall study results and limits: Associations may precede or follow infection; HPV-specific or memory T cells were not isolated.

Prevalent HPV16 infections were excluded; only incident single HPV16 infections included. MY09/MY11 PCR detected cervical HPV DNA; dot-blot assigned genotypes. A word on this clone: What it binds is unknown. From the germline J gene comes the end of the CDR3, since the read stops 3 residues before it.

Measured with immunoSEQ multiplex PCR; TCRdb has only the in-frame clones, and not every one. The table gives some 20,000 clones; the top ten clones make up 5% of it. This CDR3 spans 15 amino acids. Germline values: CDR1 SGHTA, CDR2 FQGNSA. V shed 7 bases and J shed 4 bases, with 19 bases lying between them. The chain couples TRBV7-2 to TRBJ1-2; D possibly corresponds to TRBD1 (6 bases). This sequence was found in a woman between 18 and 69 years old with a cervical HPV16 infection that either progressed to CIN3+ or cleared (not recorded which). The sample consisted of blood buffy coat. The CDR3 is CASTSGANTPYGYTF. The covered CDR3 bases are TGTGCCAGCACCTCAGGGGCCAACACCCCCTATGGC.